This TCR beta chain originates from a study of blood T cell repertoires in COVID-19. Germline trimming cut 3 bases from V and 9 bases from J; bases unmatched to any gene: 7. The germline gives CDR1 MDHEN, CDR2 SYDVKM. The CDR3 has 15 amino acids. Clones were sequenced by immunoSEQ multiplex PCR, and TCRdb holds only the in-frame ones, with some missing. The repertoire has around 57,000 clones, roughly 87% of them found once; the top ten carry 20% to 25%. The specimen was peripheral blood. This chain links TRBV28 with TRBJ2-1, with TRBD1 matching over 11 bases. The sequence was collected from a woman older than 75 with COVID-19, enrolled during active disease. In nucleotides, the CDR3 is TGTGCCAGCAGTTTTTCGGGACAGGGGGTCGGTGAGCAGTTCTTC. Its translation: CASSFSGQGVGEQFF.